A selection of T cell receptor beta chains follows, all from one sample in a study of OX40 agonist ivuxolimab in advanced cancers. Sequencing was performed with immunoSEQ multiplex PCR; in TCRdb, only in-frame clones are kept and a portion is missing. The table includes approximately 98,000 clones, under 95% detected once. The sample here was CD4+ or CD8+ T cells sorted from blood, taken in a trial of the OX40 agonist ivuxolimab. These receptors all stem from an adult with an advanced solid tumor such as melanoma, head and neck, liver or kidney cancer. Each CDR3 is given with its conserved first and last residue. A D gene is named only where the DNA matches it firmly. Size is omitted from some rows. Given values are once, few, many or a class for expanded clones.

v_call,d_call,j_call,clone_size,cdr3_aa,cdr3_nt
TRBV13,NA,TRBJ1-2,NA,CASSSGRPNYGYTF,TGTGCCAGCAGCTCCGGAAGGCCTAACTATGGCTACACCTTC
TRBV5-1,NA,TRBJ2-5,NA,CASSSGLGGPETQYF,TGCGCCAGCAGCTCTGGGTTGGGAGGCCCGGAGACCCAGTACTTC
TRBV30,NA,TRBJ1-6,NA,CASHRDYNSPLHF,TGTGCCTCACACAGGGACTATAATTCACCCCTCCACTTT
TRBV30,NA,TRBJ2-1,NA,CAWSDWAALNEQFF,TGTGCCTGGAGTGACTGGGCAGCTCTGAATGAGCAGTTCTTC
TRBV5-5,NA,TRBJ2-7,NA,CASSSDYEQYF,TGTGCCAGCAGCTCCGACTACGAGCAGTACTTC
TRBV30,TRBD2,TRBJ2-1,few,CAWSEGLAGNNEQFF,TGTGCCTGGAGTGAAGGACTAGCGGGAAACAATGAGCAGTTCTTC
TRBV9,NA,TRBJ2-1,once,CASSVEGLTGNEQFF,TGTGCCAGCAGCGTAGAGGGACTTACGGGCAATGAGCAGTTCTTC
TRBV6-5,TRBD1,TRBJ1-2,NA,CASSLGTGGLYGYTF,TGTGCCAGCAGTTTGGGGACAGGGGGCCTCTATGGCTACACCTTC
TRBV5-1,NA,TRBJ2-5,NA,CASSSGTAEETQYF,TGCGCCAGCAGCTCCGGGACGGCGGAAGAGACCCAGTACTTC
TRBV5-1,TRBD1,TRBJ2-3,once,CASSLAPGTVGDTQYF,TGCGCCAGCAGCTTGGCACCCGGGACAGTCGGGGATACGCAGTATTTT
TRBV6-5,NA,TRBJ2-2,many,CASSYRGLNTGELFF,TGTGCCAGCAGTTACCGGGGCTTGAACACCGGGGAGCTGTTTTTT
TRBV19,NA,TRBJ2-1,NA,CASSIMGDHHNEQFF,TGTGCCAGTAGTATAATGGGTGATCACCACAATGAGCAGTTCTTC
TRBV19,TRBD1,TRBJ1-4,NA,CASSRTGPGEKLFF,TGTGCCAGTAGTAGGACAGGCCCAGGGGAAAAACTGTTTTTT
TRBV2,NA,TRBJ2-2,NA,CASLNRASNTRELFF,TGTGCCAGCCTTAATAGGGCATCTAATACCAGGGAGCTGTTTTTT
TRBV2,NA,TRBJ1-1,NA,CASSEVLWAFF,TGTGCCAGCAGTGAAGTTTTGTGGGCTTTCTTT
TRBV7-2,NA,TRBJ1-5,NA,CASSSARVGLGPQHF,TGTGCCAGCAGCTCTGCCAGGGTGGGGTTAGGGCCCCAGCATTTT
TRBV11-3,NA,TRBJ1-1,once,CASSLLDARNTEAFF,TGTGCCAGCAGTCTTCTGGATGCGCGGAACACTGAAGCTTTCTTT
TRBV2,TRBD1,TRBJ1-4,NA,CASTRDSINEKLFF,TGTGCCAGCACTAGGGACAGTATCAATGAAAAACTGTTTTTT
TRBV13,NA,TRBJ1-2,NA,CASSPRLGSSNYGYTF,TGTGCCAGCAGCCCAAGATTGGGCAGCTCTAACTATGGCTACACCTTC
TRBV6-1,NA,TRBJ1-5,NA,CASSESYRGDQPQHF,TGTGCCAGCAGTGAATCATACCGGGGGGATCAGCCCCAGCATTTT
TRBV5-1,TRBD2,TRBJ2-3,NA,CASSLAGGADTQYF,TGCGCCAGCAGCTTAGCGGGAGGGGCAGATACGCAGTATTTT
TRBV27,NA,TRBJ1-1,NA,CASSPRQATYTFF,TGTGCCAGCAGCCCAAGACAGGCGACATATACTTTCTTT
TRBV5-1,TRBD2,TRBJ2-5,once,CASSWRGGETQYF,TGCGCCAGCAGCTGGCGGGGGGGAGAGACCCAGTACTTC
TRBV10-3,NA,TRBJ2-3,NA,CAIQSTDTQYF,TGTGCCATCCAGAGCACAGATACGCAGTATTTT
TRBV6-6,NA,TRBJ1-4,once,CASSYSTLNEKLFF,TGTGCCAGCAGTTACTCGACACTTAATGAAAAACTGTTTTTT
TRBV9,NA,TRBJ1-4,NA,CASSEHMGQGGEKLFF,TGTGCCAGCAGCGAACACATGGGCCAAGGGGGTGAAAAACTGTTTTTT
TRBV27,TRBD1,TRBJ1-4,NA,CASSGGGWNEKLFF,TGTGCCAGCAGTGGAGGGGGCTGGAATGAAAAACTGTTTTTT
TRBV5-1,NA,TRBJ1-4,NA,CASSLDPGDEKLFF,TGCGCCAGCAGCTTGGATCCAGGGGACGAAAAACTGTTTTTT
TRBV12-5,TRBD2,TRBJ2-1,NA,CASGLVLREGGNEQFF,TGTGCTAGTGGTTTGGTACTGCGGGAGGGGGGTAATGAGCAGTTCTTC
TRBV10-1,TRBD2,TRBJ2-7,NA,CASSEVAGGYEQYF,TGCGCCAGCAGTGAGGTAGCGGGGGGCTACGAGCAGTACTTC
TRBV6-1,NA,TRBJ1-1,NA,CASRPTRNTEAFF,TGTGCCAGCCGGCCAACTCGGAACACTGAAGCTTTCTTT
TRBV18,NA,TRBJ1-5,NA,CASSPGTGNQPQHF,TGTGCCAGCTCACCCGGGACTGGCAATCAGCCCCAGCATTTT
TRBV6-1,TRBD1,TRBJ2-2,NA,CASSARTGGTVGELFF,TGTGCCAGCAGTGCGAGGACAGGGGGAACGGTCGGGGAGCTGTTTTTT
TRBV18,NA,TRBJ1-1,NA,CASSPPDWGDTEAFF,TGTGCCAGCTCACCACCCGATTGGGGGGACACTGAAGCTTTCTTT
TRBV21-1,NA,TRBJ1-4,NA,CASNVSGWAGCIEKLFF,TGTGCCAGCAACGTATCCGGTTGGGCGGGTTGCATTGAAAAACTGTTTTTT
TRBV9,NA,TRBJ2-7,NA,CASSVGMNHEQYF,TGTGCCAGCAGCGTAGGGATGAACCACGAGCAGTACTTC
TRBV5-1,TRBD1,TRBJ2-5,NA,CASSPGQAEETQYF,TGCGCCAGCAGCCCTGGACAGGCTGAAGAGACCCAGTACTTC
TRBV11-2,NA,TRBJ1-1,NA,CASSLDFDWGAFF,TGTGCCAGCAGCTTAGACTTCGACTGGGGTGCTTTCTTT
TRBV7-2,NA,TRBJ2-7,NA,CASSLSGYEQYF,TGTGCCAGCAGCTTAAGCGGTTACGAGCAGTACTTC
TRBV15,TRBD1,TRBJ1-5,NA,CATSRVGQGDQPQHF,TGTGCCACCAGCAGAGTCGGACAGGGGGATCAGCCCCAGCATTTT
TRBV5-1,NA,TRBJ2-7,NA,CASSLAGQGKSYEQYF,TGCGCCAGCAGCTTGGCCGGGCAGGGGAAATCCTACGAGCAGTACTTC
TRBV19,NA,TRBJ1-5,NA,CASSPSYNQPQHF,TGTGCCAGTAGTCCAAGTTATAATCAGCCCCAGCATTTT
TRBV6-4,NA,TRBJ2-7,NA,CASGGQGRLYEQYF,TGTGCCAGCGGGGGACAAGGGAGGCTTTACGAGCAGTACTTC
TRBV5-1,TRBD2,TRBJ2-5,NA,CASSWTPTSGQEIQYF,TGCGCCAGCAGCTGGACCCCTACTAGCGGCCAAGAGATCCAGTACTTC
TRBV5-1,NA,TRBJ2-5,NA,CASSLAPGEETQYF,TGCGCCAGCAGCTTGGCCCCAGGGGAGGAGACCCAGTACTTC